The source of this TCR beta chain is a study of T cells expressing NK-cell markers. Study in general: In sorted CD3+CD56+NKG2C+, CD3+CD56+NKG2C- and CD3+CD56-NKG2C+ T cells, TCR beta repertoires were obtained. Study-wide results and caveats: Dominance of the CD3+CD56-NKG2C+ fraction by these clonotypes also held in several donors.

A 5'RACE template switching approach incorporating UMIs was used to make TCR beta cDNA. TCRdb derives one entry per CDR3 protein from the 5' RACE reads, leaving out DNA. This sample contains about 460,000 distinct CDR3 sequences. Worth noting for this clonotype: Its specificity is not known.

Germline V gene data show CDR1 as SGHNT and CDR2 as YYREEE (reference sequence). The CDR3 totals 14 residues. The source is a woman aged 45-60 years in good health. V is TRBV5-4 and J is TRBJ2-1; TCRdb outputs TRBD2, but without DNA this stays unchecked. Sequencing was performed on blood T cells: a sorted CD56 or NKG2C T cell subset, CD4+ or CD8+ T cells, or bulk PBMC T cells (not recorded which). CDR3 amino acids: CASFDSGGYNEQFF.